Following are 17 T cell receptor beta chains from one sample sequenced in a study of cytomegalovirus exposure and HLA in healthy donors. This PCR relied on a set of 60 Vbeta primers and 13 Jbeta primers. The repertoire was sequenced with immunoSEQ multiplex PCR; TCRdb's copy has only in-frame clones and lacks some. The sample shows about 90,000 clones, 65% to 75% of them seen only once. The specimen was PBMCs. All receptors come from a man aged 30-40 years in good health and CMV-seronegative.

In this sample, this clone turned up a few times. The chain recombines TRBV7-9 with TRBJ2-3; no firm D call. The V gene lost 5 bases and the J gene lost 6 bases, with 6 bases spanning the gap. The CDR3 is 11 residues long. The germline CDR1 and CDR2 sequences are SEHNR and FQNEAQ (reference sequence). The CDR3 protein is CASSNRDTQYF. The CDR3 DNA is TGTGCCAGCAGCAATCGGGATACGCAGTATTTT. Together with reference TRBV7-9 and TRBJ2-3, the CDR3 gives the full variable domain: DTGVSQNPRHKITKRGQNVTFRCDPISEHNRLYWYRQTLGQGPEFLTYFQNEAQLEKSRLLSDRFSAERPKGSFSTLEIQRTEQGDSAMYLCASSNRDTQYFGPGTRLTVL.

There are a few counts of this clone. The CDR3 loop is CASSSEGYTQYF. Written as DNA, the CDR3 is TGCGCCAGCAGCTCTGAGGGCTATACGCAGTATTTT. This chain joins TRBV5-1 and TRBJ2-3; possibly TRBD2 for D (5 bases). The CDR3 contains 12 residues. Trimming removed 3 bases from V and 7 bases from J, with 9 bases in between. Germline V lookup: CDR1 SGHRS, CDR2 YFSETQ.

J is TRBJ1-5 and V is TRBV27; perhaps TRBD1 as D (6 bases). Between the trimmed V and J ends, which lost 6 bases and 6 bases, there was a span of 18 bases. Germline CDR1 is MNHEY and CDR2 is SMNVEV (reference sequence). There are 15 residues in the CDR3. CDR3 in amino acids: CASSPGAGASQPQHF. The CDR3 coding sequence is TGTGCCAGCAGCCCTGGGGCAGGGGCTAGTCAGCCCCAGCATTTT.

Written as DNA, the CDR3 is TGCGCCAGCAGCTTGCGCGGGGCGCTGACCTACGAGCAGTACTTC. This codes for CASSLRGALTYEQYF. The rearrangement links TRBV5-1 to TRBJ2-7, with D maybe TRBD2 (6 bases). Germline lookup yields CDR1 SGHRS and CDR2 YFSETQ. Between the trimmed V and J ends, which lost 1 base and 2 bases, there was a span of 13 bases. The CDR3 covers 15 residues. Full variable domain (remainder filled in from reference TRBV5-1 and TRBJ2-7): KAGVTQTPRYLIKTRGQQVTLSCSPISGHRSVSWYQQTPGQGLQFLFEYFSETQRNKGNFPGRFSGRQFSNSRSEMNVSTLELGDSALYLCASSLRGALTYEQYFGPGTRLTVT.

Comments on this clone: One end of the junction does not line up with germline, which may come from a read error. CDR3 loop: CTSSQDAGLQTQYF. Here the CDR3 DNA reads TGCACCAGCAGCCAAGACGCAGGCTTGCAGACCCAGTACTTC. V usage is TRBV4-3 and J usage is TRBJ2-5, with D hard to call. This CDR3 comprises 14 residues. CDR1 LGHNA and CDR2 YSLEER come from the germline V gene.

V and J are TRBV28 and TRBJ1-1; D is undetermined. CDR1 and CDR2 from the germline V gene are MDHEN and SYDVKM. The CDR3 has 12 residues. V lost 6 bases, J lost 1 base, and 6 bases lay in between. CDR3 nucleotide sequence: TGTGCCAGCAGAACGGGGAACACTGAAGCTTTCTTT. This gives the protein CASRTGNTEAFF.

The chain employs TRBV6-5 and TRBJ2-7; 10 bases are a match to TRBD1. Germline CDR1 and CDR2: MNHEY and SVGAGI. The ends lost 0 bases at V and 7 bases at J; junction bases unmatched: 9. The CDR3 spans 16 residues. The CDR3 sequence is CASSYSAGTGAREQYF. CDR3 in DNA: TGTGCCAGCAGTTACTCCGCAGGGACAGGGGCAAGGGAGCAGTACTTC.

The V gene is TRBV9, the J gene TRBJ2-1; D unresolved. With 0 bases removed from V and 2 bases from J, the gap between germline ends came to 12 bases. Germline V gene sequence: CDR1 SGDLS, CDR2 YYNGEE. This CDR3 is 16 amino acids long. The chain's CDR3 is CASSVEMAYPYNEQFF. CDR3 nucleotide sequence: TGTGCCAGCAGCGTAGAAATGGCATATCCCTACAATGAGCAGTTCTTC.

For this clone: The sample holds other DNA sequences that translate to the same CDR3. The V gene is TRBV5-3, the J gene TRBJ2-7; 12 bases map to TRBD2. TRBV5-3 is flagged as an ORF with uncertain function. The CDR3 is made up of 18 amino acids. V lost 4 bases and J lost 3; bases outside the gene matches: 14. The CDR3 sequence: CARSLVPLLAGGSYEQYF. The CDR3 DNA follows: TGTGCCAGAAGCCTGGTCCCATTACTAGCGGGAGGTAGCTACGAGCAGTACTTC.

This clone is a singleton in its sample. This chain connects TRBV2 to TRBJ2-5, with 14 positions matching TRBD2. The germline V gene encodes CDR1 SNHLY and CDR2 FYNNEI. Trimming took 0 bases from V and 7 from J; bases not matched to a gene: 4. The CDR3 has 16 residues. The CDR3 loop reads CASSEALTSGRGTQYF. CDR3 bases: TGTGCCAGCAGTGAAGCGCTGACTAGCGGGAGGGGGACCCAGTACTTC.

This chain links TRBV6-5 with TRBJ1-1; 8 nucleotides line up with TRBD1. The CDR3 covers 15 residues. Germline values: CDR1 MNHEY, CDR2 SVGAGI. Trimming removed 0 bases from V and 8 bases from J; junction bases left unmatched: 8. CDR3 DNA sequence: TGTGCCAGCAGTTACTCGTTAGGACAGGGCGCCGAAGCTTTCTTT. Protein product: CASSYSLGQGAEAFF.

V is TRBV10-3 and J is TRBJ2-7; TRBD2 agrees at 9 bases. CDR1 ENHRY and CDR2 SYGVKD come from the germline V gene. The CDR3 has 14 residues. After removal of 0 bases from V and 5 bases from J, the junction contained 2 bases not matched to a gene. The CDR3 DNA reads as TGTGCCATCAGTGAGTCAGCGGGGGGCCACGAGCAGTACTTC. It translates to CAISESAGGHEQYF.

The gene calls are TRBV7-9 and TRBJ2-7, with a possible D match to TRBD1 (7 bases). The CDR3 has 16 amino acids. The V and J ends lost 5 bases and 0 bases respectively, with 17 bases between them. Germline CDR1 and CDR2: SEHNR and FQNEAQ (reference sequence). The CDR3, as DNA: TGTGCCAGCAGCCCGTACGGCGGGGACAGCTCCTACGAGCAGTACTTC. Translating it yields CASSPYGGDSSYEQYF.

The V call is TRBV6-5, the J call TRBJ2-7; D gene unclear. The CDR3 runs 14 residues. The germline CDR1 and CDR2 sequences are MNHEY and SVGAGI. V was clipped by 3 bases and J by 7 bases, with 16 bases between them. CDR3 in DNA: TGTGCCAGCAGTTATTCTATCCTCGGTCGGGAGCAGTACTTC. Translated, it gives CASSYSILGREQYF.

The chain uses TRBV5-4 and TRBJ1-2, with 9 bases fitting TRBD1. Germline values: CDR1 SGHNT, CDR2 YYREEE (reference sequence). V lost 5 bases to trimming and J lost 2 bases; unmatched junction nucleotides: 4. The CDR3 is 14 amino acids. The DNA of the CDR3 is TGTGCCAGCAGGACCGGGACAGGGAACTATGGCTACACCTTC. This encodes CASRTGTGNYGYTF.

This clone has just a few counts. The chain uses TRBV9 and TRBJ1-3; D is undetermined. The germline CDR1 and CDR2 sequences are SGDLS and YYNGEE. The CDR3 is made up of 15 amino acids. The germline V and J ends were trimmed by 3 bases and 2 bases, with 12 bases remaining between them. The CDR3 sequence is CASSAFTATGNTIYF. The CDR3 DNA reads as TGTGCCAGCAGCGCTTTTACCGCTACTGGAAACACCATATATTTT.

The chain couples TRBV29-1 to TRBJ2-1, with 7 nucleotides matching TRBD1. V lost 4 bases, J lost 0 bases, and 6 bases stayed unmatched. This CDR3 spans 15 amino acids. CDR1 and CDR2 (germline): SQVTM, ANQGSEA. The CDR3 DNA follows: TGCAGCGTTGTTGGGACAGCAAGCTCCTACAATGAGCAGTTCTTC. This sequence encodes CSVVGTASSYNEQFF.